This T cell receptor beta chain was sequenced for a study of OX40 agonist ivuxolimab in advanced cancers. Germline-derived CDR1 and CDR2 are MGHRA and YSYEKL. Between the trimmed V and J ends, which lost 5 bases and 7 bases, there was a span of 12 bases. This CDR3 comprises 13 residues. Only in-frame clones appear in the TCRdb table, and some are missing; sequencing was by immunoSEQ multiplex PCR. Of about 40,000 clones in the sample, 88% are singletons; the top ten hold 9.5% to 15%. Here the sequenced sample was CD4+ or CD8+ T cells sorted from blood, taken in a trial of the OX40 agonist ivuxolimab. This sequence joins TRBV4-1 and TRBJ2-1, with a tentative D call TRBD1 (6 bases). This sequence was found in an adult with an advanced solid tumor such as melanoma, head and neck, liver or kidney cancer. CDR3 in DNA: TGCGCCAGCAGCTATCAGGGGAGTAATGAGCAGTTCTTC. Its translation: CASSYQGSNEQFF.